Sequencing of this TCR beta chain was carried out in a study of T cells in localized non-small cell lung cancer. A note on this clone: The target antigen is unknown.

Trimming at V came to 3 bases and at J to 1 base, leaving 0 bases not matched to a gene. Germline loops: CDR1 SEHNR, CDR2 FQNEAQ (reference sequence). The CDR3 runs 14 residues. Study-wide results and limits: Density of T cells in blood, when higher, went with longer overall survival. Tumor trailed uninvolved adjacent lung in T cell clonality, which peaked there.

The assay was immunoSEQ multiplex PCR, and TCRdb's table has in-frame clones only and misses some. The data hold about 59,000 clones, with about 87% observed a single time. The TCR was taken from a man between 40 and 75 years old with stage I squamous cell lung carcinoma. The chain combines TRBV7-9 with TRBJ2-3, with 8 positions matching TRBD2. Sequencing was performed on peripheral blood, taken before any cancer treatment. Written as DNA, the CDR3 is TGTGCCAGCAGCTTGACTAGCGGCACAGATACGCAGTATTTT. Its protein product is CASSLTSGTDTQYF.